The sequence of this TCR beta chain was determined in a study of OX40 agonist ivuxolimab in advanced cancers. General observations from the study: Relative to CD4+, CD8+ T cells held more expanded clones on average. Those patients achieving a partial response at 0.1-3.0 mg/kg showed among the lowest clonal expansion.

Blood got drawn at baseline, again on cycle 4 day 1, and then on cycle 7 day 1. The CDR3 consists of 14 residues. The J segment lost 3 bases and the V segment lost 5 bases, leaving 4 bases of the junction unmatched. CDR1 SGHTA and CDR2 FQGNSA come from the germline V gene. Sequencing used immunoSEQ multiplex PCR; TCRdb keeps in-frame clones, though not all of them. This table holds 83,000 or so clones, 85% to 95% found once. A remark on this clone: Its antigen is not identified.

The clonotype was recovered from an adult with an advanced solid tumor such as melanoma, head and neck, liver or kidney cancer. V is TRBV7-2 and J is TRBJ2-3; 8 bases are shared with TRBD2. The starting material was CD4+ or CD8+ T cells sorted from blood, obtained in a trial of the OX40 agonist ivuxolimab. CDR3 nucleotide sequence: TGTGCCAGCAGCCCGGGGGGGGCAACAGATACGCAGTATTTT. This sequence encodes CASSPGGATDTQYF.